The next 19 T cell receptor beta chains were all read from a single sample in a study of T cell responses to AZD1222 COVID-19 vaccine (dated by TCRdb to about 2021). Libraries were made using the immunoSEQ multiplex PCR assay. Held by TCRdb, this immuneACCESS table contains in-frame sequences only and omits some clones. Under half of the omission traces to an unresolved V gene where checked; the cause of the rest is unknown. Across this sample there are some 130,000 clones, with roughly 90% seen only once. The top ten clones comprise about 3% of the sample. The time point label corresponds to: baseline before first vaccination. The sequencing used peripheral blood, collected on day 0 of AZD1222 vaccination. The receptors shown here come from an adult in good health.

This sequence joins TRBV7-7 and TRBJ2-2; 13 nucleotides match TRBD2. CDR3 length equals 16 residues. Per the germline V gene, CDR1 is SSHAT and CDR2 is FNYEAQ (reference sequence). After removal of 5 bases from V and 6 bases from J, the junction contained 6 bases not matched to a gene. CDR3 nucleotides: TGTGCCAGCAGCCCCGCCGGACTAGCGGGAGCCGGGGAGCTGTTTTTT. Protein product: CASSPAGLAGAGELFF.

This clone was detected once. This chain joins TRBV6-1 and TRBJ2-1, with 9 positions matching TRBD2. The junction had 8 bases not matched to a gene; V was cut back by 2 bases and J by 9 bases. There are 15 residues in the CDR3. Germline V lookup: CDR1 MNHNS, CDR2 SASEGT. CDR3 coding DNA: TGTGCCAGCAGTGAATTGGGGACTAGCCGCGTTGAGCAGTTCTTC. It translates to CASSELGTSRVEQFF.

The CDR3 loop reads CAISERGGSYEQYF. DNA of the CDR3: TGTGCCATCAGTGAGAGGGGGGGCTCCTACGAGCAGTACTTC. The V gene is TRBV10-3, the J gene TRBJ2-7; D perhaps matches TRBD2 (7 bases). The CDR3 contains 14 residues. V shed 2 bases and J shed 0 bases, with 8 bases lying between them. Germline CDR1 and CDR2: ENHRY and SYGVKD.

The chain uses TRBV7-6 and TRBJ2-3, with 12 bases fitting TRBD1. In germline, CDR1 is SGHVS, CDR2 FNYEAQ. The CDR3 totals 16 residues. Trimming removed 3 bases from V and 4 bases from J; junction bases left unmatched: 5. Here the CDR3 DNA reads TGTGCCAGCAGCTTTGTAGGGACAGGGGGCCCAGATACGCAGTATTTT. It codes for CASSFVGTGGPDTQYF.

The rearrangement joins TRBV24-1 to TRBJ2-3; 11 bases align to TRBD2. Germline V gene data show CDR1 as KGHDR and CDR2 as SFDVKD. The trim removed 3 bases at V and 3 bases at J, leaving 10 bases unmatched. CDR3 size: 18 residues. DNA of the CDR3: TGTGCCACCAGTGATATTCTAGCGGGAGGTTTCTCTACAGATACGCAGTATTTT. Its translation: CATSDILAGGFSTDTQYF.

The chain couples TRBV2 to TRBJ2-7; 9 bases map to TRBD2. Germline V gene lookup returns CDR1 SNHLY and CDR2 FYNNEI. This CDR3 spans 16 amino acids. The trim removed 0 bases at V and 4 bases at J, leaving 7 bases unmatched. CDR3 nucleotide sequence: TGTGCCAGCAGTGAAGCGCCGGGACTAGCAGGTTACGAGCAGTACTTC. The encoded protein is CASSEAPGLAGYEQYF. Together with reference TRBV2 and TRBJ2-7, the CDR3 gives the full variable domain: EPEVTQTPSHQVTQMGQEVILRCVPISNHLYFYWYRQILGQKVEFLVSFYNNEISEKSEIFDDQFSVERPDGSNFTLKIRSTKLEDSAMYFCASSEAPGLAGYEQYFGPGTRLTVT.

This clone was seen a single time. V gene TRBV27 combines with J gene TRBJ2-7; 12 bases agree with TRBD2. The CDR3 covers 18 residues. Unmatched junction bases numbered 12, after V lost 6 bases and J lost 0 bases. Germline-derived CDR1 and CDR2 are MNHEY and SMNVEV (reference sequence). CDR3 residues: CASRPGTSGLLSSYEQYF. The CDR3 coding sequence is TGTGCCAGCAGACCCGGGACTAGCGGGTTACTAAGCTCCTACGAGCAGTACTTC.

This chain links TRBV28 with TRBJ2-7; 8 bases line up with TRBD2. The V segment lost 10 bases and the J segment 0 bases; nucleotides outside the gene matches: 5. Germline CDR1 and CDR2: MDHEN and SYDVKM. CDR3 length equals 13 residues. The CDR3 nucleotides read TGTGCCACCGGGCGGGAGGCCTCCTACGAGCAGTACTTC. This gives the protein CATGREASYEQYF.

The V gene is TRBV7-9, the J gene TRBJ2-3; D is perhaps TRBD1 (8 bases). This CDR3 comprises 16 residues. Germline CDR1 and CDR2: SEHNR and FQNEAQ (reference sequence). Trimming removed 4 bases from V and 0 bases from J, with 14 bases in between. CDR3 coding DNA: TGTGCCAGCAGCTGGACAGGGAGGGGTAGCACAGATACGCAGTATTTT. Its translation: CASSWTGRGSTDTQYF.

CDR3 region: CASSYGTALNDGYTF. DNA of the CDR3: TGTGCCAGCAGCTATGGGACGGCACTCAATGATGGCTACACCTTC. The V call is TRBV7-6, the J call TRBJ1-2; weak D call: TRBD1 (5 bases). The germline gives CDR1 SGHVS, CDR2 FNYEAQ. CDR3 length: 15 residues. V was cut by 4 bases and J by 6 bases, with 18 bases left in between.

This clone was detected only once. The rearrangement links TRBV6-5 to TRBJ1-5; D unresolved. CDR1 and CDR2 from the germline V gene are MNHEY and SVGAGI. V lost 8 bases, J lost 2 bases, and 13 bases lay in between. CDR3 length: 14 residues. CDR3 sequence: CASGLERGNQPQHF. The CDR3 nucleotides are TGTGCCAGCGGTCTGGAGAGGGGCAATCAGCCCCAGCATTTT.

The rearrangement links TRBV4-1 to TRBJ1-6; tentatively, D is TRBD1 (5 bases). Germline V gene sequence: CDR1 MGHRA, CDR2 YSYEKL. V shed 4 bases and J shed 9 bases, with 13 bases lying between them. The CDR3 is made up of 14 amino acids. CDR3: CASSLGTQTSPLHF. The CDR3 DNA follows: TGCGCCAGCAGCCTAGGGACGCAGACTTCACCCCTCCACTTT.

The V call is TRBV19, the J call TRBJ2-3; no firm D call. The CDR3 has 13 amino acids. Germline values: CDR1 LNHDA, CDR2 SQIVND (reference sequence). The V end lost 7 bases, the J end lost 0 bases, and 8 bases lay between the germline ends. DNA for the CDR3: TGTGCCAGTACTGTAACTAGCACAGATACGCAGTATTTT. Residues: CASTVTSTDTQYF.

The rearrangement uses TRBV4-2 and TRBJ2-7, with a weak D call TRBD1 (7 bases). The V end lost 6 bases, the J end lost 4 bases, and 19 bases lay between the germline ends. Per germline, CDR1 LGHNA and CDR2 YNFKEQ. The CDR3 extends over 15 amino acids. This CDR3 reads CASRMNTGDWYEQYF. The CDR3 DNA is TGTGCCAGCAGGATGAATACAGGGGACTGGTACGAGCAGTACTTC.

The CDR3 nucleotides are TGTGCCAGCAGTTTCTTACTAGCGGGAGTAGGCAATGAGCAGTTCTTC. Protein sequence: CASSFLLAGVGNEQFF. The chain uses TRBV28 and TRBJ2-1; 11 bases map to TRBD2. The CDR3 spans 16 residues. J was trimmed by 6 bases and V by 3 bases; bases with no gene match: 7. Germline CDR1 MDHEN, CDR2 SYDVKM. The entire variable domain, with the rest obtained from reference TRBV28 and TRBJ2-1, is as follows: DVKVTQSSRYLVKRTGEKVFLECVQDMDHENMFWYRQDPGLGLRLIYFSYDVKMKEKGDIPEGYSVSREKKERFSLILESASTNQTSMYLCASSFLLAGVGNEQFFGPGTRLTVL.

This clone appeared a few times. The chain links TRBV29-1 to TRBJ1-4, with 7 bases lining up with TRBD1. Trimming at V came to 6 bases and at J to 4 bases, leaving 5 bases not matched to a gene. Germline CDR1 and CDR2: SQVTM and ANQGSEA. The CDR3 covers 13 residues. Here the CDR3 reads CSVGDSRNEKLFF. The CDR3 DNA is TGCAGCGTGGGGGACAGTCGTAATGAAAAACTGTTTTTT.

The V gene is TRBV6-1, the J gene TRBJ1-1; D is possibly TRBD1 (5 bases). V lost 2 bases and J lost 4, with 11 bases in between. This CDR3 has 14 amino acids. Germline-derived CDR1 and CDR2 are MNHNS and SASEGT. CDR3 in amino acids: CASSESFGGTEAFF. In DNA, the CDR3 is TGTGCCAGCAGTGAAAGTTTCGGGGGCACTGAAGCTTTCTTT.

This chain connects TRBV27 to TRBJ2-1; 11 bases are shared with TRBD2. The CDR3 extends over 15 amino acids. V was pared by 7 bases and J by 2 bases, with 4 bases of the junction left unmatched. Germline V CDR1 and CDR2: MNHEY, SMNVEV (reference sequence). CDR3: CASKIAGGPYNEQFF. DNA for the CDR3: TGTGCCAGCAAAATAGCGGGAGGGCCCTACAATGAGCAGTTCTTC.

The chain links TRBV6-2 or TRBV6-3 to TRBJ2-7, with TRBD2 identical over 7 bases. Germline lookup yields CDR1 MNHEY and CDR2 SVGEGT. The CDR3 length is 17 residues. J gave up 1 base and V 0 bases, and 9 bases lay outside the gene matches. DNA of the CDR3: TGTGCCAGCAGTTACTCGATACGCCTAGCGGAATCCTACGAGCAGTACTTC. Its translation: CASSYSIRLAESYEQYF.